This T cell receptor (beta chain) is from a study of blood T cells in healthy people across ages. The CDR3 contains 16 residues. The V segment lost 1 base and the J segment 3 bases; nucleotides outside the gene matches: 4. Germline V gene data show CDR1 as MNHEY and CDR2 as SVGAGI. For the second PCR, which ran for roughly 6 to 12 cycles, a sample-barcoded 5' primer and a J-beta primer mix were used. TCRdb recomputed calls from the 5' RACE reads with MiXCR, one row per CDR3 protein. The sample has roughly 1.9 million distinct CDR3 sequences, 35% to 50% seen once. This clonotype was counted only a few times.

This TCR was sampled from a human donor in good health. Input material: blood. The genes are TRBV6-5 and TRBJ2-1; TRBD2 agrees at 9 bases. The CDR3 region has the DNA TGTGCCAGCAGTTACTTTGCGGGGGGGAGCTACAATGAGCAGTTCTTC. The encoded protein is CASSYFAGGSYNEQFF.